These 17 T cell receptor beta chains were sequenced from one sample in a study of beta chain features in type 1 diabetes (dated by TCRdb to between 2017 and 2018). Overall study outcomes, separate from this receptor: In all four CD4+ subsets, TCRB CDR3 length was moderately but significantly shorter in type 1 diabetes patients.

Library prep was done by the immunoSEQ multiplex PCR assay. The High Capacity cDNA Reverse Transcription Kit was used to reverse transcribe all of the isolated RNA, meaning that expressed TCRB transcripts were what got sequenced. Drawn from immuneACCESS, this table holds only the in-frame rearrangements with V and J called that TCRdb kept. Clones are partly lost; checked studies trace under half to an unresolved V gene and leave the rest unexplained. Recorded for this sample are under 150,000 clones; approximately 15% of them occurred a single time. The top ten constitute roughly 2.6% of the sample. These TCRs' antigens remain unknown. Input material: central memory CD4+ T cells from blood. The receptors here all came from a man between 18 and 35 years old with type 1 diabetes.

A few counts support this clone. CDR3 bases: TGCAGTGCTAGTTTCCGGTACGAGCAGTACTTC. This encodes CSASFRYEQYF. The genes are TRBV20-1 and TRBJ2-7; D ambiguous. CDR1 is DFQATT and CDR2 is SNEGSKA in the germline V gene (reference sequence). This CDR3 has 11 amino acids. Trimming pared 3 bases from V and 4 bases from J, leaving 7 bases between.

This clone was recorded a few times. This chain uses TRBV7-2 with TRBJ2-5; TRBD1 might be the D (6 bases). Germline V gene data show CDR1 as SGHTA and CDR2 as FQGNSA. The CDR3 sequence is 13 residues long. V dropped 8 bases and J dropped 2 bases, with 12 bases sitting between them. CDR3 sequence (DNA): TGTGCCAGCGGGCAGGGGCCTCAAGAGACCCAGTACTTC. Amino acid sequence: CASGQGPQETQYF. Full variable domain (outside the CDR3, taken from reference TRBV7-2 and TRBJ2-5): GAGVSQSPSNKVTEKGKDVELRCDPISGHTALYWYRQSLGQGLEFLIYFQGNSAPDKSGLPSDRFSAERTGGSVSTLTIQRTQQEDSAVYLCASGQGPQETQYFGPGTRLLVL.

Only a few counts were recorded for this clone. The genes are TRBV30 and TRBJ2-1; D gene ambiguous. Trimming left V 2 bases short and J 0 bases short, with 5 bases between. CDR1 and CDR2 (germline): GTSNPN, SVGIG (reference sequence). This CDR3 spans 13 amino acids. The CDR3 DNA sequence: TGTGCCTGGAGTAAGGACTCCTACAATGAGCAGTTCTTC. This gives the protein CAWSKDSYNEQFF.

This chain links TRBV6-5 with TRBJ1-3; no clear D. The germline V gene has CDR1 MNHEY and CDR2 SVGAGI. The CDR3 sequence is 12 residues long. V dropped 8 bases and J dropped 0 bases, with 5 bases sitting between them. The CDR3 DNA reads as TGTGCCAGCCTGAGCTCTGGAAACACCATATATTTT. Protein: CASLSSGNTIYF.

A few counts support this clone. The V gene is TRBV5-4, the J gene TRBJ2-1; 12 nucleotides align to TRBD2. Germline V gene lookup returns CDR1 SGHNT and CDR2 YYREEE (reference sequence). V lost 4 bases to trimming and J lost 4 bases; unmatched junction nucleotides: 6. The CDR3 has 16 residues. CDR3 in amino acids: CASSPTSGGSYNEQFF. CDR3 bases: TGTGCCAGCAGCCCCACTAGCGGGGGGTCATACAATGAGCAGTTCTTC.

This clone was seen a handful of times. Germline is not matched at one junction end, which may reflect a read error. The CDR3 DNA is TGTGCCAGCAGCCTAGCGGGGTATCAATACGAGCAGTACTTC. Translating it yields CASSLAGYQYEQYF. The gene calls are TRBV7-2 and TRBJ2-7, with 9 bases lining up with TRBD2. Germline V lookup: CDR1 SGHTA, CDR2 FQGNSA. The CDR3 loop spans 14 amino acids.

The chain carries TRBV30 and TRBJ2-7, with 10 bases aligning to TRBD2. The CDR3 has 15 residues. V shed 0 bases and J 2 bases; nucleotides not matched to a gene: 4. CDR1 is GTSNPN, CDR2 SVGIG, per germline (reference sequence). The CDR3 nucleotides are TGTGCCTGGAGTGTATCTAGCGGGGGAGCCTACGAGCAGTACTTC. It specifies CAWSVSSGGAYEQYF.

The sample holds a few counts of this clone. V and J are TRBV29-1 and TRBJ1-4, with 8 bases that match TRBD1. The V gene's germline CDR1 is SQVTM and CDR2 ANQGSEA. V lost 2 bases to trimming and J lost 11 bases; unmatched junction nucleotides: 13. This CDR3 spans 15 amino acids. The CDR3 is CSVESGDRLMRKLFF. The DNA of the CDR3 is TGCAGCGTTGAATCAGGGGACAGGCTAATGAGGAAACTGTTTTTT.

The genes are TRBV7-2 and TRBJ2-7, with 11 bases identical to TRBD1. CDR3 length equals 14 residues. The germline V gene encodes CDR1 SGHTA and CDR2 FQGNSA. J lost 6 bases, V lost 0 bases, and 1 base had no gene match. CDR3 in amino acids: CASSLAGQGVEQYF. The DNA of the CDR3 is TGTGCCAGCAGCTTAGCGGGACAGGGGGTCGAGCAGTACTTC.

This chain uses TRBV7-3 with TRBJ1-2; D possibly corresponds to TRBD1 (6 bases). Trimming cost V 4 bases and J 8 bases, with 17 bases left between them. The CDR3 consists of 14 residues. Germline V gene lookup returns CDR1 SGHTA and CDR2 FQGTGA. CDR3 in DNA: TGTGCCAGCAGCTCTACAGGGTTCTCCGTCGGCTACACCTTC. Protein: CASSSTGFSVGYTF.

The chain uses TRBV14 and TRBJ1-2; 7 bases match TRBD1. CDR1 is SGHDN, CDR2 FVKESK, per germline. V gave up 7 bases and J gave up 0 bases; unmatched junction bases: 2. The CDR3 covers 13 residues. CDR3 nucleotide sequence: TGTGCCAGCACCCAGGGGGCTAACTATGGCTACACCTTC. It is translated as CASTQGANYGYTF. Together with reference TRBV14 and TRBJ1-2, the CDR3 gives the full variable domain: EAGVTQFPSHSVIEKGQTVTLRCDPISGHDNLYWYRRVMGKEIKFLLHFVKESKQDESGMPNNRFLAERTGGTYSTLKVQPAELEDSGVYFCASTQGANYGYTFGSGTRLTVV.

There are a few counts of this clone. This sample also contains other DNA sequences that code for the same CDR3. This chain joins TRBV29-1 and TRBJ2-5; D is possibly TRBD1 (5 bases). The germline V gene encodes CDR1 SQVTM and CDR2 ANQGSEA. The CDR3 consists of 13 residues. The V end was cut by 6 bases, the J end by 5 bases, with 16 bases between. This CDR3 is CSVAGRSGETQYF. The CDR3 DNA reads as TGCAGCGTCGCAGGGCGGTCCGGGGAGACCCAGTACTTC. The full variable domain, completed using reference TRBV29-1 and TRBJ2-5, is SAVISQKPSRDICQRGTSLTIQCQVDSQVTMMFWYRQQPGQSLTLIATANQGSEATYESGFVIDKFPISRPNLTFSTLTVSNMSPEDSSIYLCSVAGRSGETQYFGPGTRLLVL.

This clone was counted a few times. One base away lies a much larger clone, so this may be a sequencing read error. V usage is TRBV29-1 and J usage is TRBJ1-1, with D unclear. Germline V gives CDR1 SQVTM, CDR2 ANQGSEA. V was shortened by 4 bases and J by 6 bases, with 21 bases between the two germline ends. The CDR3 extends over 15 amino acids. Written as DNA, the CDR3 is TGCAGCGTTGCGGAATTCTTGGAGGGCATACCTGAAGCTTTCTTT. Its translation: CSVAEFLEGIPEAFF.

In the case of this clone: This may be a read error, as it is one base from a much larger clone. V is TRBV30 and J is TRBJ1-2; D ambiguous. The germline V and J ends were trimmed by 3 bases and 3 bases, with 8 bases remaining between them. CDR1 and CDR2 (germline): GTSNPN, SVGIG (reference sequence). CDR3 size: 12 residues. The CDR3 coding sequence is TGTGCCTGGAGGCCCGGATACTATGGCTACACCTTC. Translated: CAWRPGYYGYTF.

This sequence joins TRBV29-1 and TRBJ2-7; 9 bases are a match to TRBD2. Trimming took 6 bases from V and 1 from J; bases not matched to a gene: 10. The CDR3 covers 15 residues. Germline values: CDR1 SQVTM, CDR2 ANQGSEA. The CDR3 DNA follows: TGCAGCGTCCGGGGAGCGGGAGGAGGATCCTACGAGCAGTACTTC. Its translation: CSVRGAGGGSYEQYF.

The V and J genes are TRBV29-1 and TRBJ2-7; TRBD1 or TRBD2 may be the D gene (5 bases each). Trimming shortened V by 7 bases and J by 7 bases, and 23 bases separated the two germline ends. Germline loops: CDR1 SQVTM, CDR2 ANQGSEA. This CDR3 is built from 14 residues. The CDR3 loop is CSGVRGPVKGEQYF. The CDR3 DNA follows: TGCAGCGGCGTCCGGGGCCCGGTTAAGGGAGAGCAGTACTTC.

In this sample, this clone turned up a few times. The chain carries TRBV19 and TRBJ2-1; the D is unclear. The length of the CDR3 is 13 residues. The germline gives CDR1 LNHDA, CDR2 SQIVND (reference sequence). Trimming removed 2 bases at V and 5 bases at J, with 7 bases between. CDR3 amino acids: CASSISIHNEQFF. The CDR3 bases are TGTGCCAGTAGTATATCCATCCACAATGAGCAGTTCTTC.